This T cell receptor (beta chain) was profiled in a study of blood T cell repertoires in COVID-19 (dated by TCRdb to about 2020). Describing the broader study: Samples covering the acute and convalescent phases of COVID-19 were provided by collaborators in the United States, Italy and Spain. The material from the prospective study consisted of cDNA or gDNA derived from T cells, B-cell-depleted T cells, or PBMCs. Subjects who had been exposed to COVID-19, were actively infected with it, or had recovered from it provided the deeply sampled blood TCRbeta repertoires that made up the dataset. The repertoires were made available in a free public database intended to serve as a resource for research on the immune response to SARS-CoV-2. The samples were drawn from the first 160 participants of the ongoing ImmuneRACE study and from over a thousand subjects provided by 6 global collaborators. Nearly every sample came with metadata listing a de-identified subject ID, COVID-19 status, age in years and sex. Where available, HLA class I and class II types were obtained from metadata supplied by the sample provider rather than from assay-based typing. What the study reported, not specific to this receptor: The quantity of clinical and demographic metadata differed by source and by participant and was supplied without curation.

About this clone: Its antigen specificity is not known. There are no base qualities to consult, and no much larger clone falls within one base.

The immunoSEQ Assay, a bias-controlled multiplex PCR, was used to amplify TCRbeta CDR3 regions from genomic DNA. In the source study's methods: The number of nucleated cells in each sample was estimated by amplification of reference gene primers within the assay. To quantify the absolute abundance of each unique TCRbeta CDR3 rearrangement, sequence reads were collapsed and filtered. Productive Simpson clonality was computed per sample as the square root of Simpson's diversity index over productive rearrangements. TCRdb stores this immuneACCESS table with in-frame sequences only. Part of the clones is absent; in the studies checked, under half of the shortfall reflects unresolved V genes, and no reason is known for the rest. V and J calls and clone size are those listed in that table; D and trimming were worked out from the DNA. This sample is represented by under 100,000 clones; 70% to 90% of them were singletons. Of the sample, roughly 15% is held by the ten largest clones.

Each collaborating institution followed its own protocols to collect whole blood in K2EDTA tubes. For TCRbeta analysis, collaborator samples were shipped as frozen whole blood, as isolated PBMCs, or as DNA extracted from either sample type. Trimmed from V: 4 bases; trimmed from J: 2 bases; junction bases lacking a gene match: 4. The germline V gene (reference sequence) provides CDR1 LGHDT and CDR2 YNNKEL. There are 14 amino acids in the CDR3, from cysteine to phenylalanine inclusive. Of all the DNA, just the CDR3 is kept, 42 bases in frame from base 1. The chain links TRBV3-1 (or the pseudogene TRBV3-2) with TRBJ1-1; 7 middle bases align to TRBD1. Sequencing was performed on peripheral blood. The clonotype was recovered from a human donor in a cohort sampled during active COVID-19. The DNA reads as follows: TGTGCCAGCAGCCCCCACAGGGGAAACACTGAAGCTTTCTTT. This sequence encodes CASSPHRGNTEAFF.